Presented here are 25 T cell receptor beta chains from one specimen sequenced in a study of Ad26.COV2.S vaccination and SARS-CoV-2 variants. As to treatment: around 19 received Ad26.COV2.S at low or high dose, single or two shots; 5 received placebo; per-sample allocation not given. Vaccine and placebo recipients were sampled on day 63 after the first injection. Repertoires were generated with immunoSEQ multiplex PCR, while TCRdb's copy carries only in-frame clones and drops some. The table lists 300,000 to 350,000 clones, 86% of them singletons, with roughly 10% in the top ten. This specimen consisted of peripheral blood, obtained in a trial of Ad26.COV2.S vaccine versus placebo. The source is a person aged 18-65 years who received the Ad26.COV2.S COVID-19 vaccine or a placebo.

As to this clone: The same CDR3 arises from other DNA sequences in this sample as well. The chain has TRBV5-4 and TRBJ1-1, with unresolved D. From germline, CDR1 is SGHNT and CDR2 YYREEE (reference sequence). Trimming took off 0 bases at V and 1 base at J, with 4 bases between the two ends. This CDR3 has 13 residues. This CDR3 reads CASSLEPNTEAFF. The CDR3 DNA follows: TGTGCCAGCAGCTTGGAGCCGAACACTGAAGCTTTCTTT.

This chain links TRBV18 with TRBJ1-1; 11 bases are shared with TRBD1. Germline V gene lookup returns CDR1 KGHSH and CDR2 LQKENI. Trimming cost V 2 bases and J 3 bases; bases outside gene matches: 5. CDR3 length equals 16 residues. The CDR3 DNA follows: TGTGCCAGCTCACCAGGGACAGGGGGGATACACACTGAAGCTTTCTTT. Translating it yields CASSPGTGGIHTEAFF.

The J gene is TRBJ2-2, the V gene TRBV14; a weak D match, TRBD1 (5 bases). This CDR3 comprises 13 residues. With 5 bases removed from V and 5 bases from J, the gap between germline ends came to 9 bases. The germline V gene encodes CDR1 SGHDN and CDR2 FVKESK. The CDR3 sequence is CASSGQGTGELFF. CDR3 nucleotide sequence: TGTGCCAGCAGCGGGCAGGGAACCGGGGAGCTGTTTTTT.

The chain is built from TRBV6-2 or TRBV6-3 and TRBJ1-6, with D tentatively TRBD1 (5 bases). Per germline, CDR1 MNHEY and CDR2 SVGEGT. Trimming cost V 3 bases and J 10 bases, with 7 bases left between them. This CDR3 region has 12 residues. CDR3 loop: CASSYGDSPLHF. CDR3 nucleotides: TGTGCCAGCAGTTATGGGGACTCACCCCTCCACTTT.

This clone was detected only once. The rearrangement uses TRBV9 and TRBJ2-4, with D unresolved. This CDR3 is 15 amino acids long. V shed 2 bases and J shed 0 bases, with 9 bases lying between them. Germline V gene lookup returns CDR1 SGDLS and CDR2 YYNGEE. This chain's CDR3 is CASSVDLLAKNIQYF. The CDR3 DNA sequence: TGTGCCAGCAGCGTTGACCTACTAGCCAAAAACATTCAGTACTTC.

The chain joins TRBV4-3 to TRBJ1-1; D is ambiguous. The CDR3 contains 14 residues. Germline V gene data show CDR1 as LGHNA and CDR2 as YSLEER. Trimming took off 0 bases at V and 4 bases at J, with 9 bases between the two ends. This chain's CDR3 is CASSQDRAVTEAFF. The CDR3 DNA is TGCGCCAGCAGCCAAGACCGGGCCGTCACTGAAGCTTTCTTT.

V is TRBV29-1 and J is TRBJ1-2; the match to TRBD1 covers 11 bases. Germline values: CDR1 SQVTM, CDR2 ANQGSEA. The CDR3 extends over 13 amino acids. J was trimmed by 7 bases and V by 7 bases; bases with no gene match: 8. The CDR3 here is CSAGTGGEIGYTF. The CDR3 DNA reads as TGCAGCGCCGGGACAGGGGGAGAAATTGGCTACACCTTC.

The genes are TRBV5-1 and TRBJ2-3; weak D call: TRBD2 (5 bases). The CDR3 is made up of 14 amino acids. V lost 5 bases and J lost 0, with 10 bases in between. CDR1 and CDR2 (germline): SGHRS, YFSETQ. The CDR3 sequence is CASRAGPSTDTQYF. DNA of the CDR3: TGCGCCAGCAGGGCGGGTCCGAGCACAGATACGCAGTATTTT.

The CDR3 coding sequence is TGTGCCAGCGGCACTGGGGCTAGCGGGAACTACGAGCAGTACTTC. Its translation: CASGTGASGNYEQYF. This chain links TRBV19 with TRBJ2-7, with 9 bases that match TRBD2. CDR3 length: 15 residues. From germline, CDR1 is LNHDA and CDR2 SQIVND (reference sequence). Trimming took 9 bases from V and 3 from J; bases not matched to a gene: 12.

The V call is TRBV28, the J call TRBJ1-2, with unresolved D. V was pared by 3 bases and J by 5 bases, with 13 bases between. The CDR3 has 14 amino acids. The V gene's germline CDR1 is MDHEN and CDR2 SYDVKM. The CDR3, as DNA: TGTGCCAGCAGTTTTCCCCAAACTAGGTATGGCTACACCTTC. Amino acid sequence: CASSFPQTRYGYTF.

V is TRBV9 and J is TRBJ1-4, with 8 bases fitting TRBD1. This CDR3 is 15 amino acids long. Germline loops: CDR1 SGDLS, CDR2 YYNGEE. V was clipped by 4 bases and J by 3 bases; unmatched bases: 5. CDR3 coding DNA: TGTGCCAGCAGCCTCCAGGGGGCGGCTAATGAAAAACTGTTTTTT. Translating it yields CASSLQGAANEKLFF.

The genes are TRBV7-3 and TRBJ1-2; 9 bases agree with TRBD1. Germline V CDR1 and CDR2: SGHTA, FQGTGA. The length of the CDR3 is 13 residues. The ends lost 6 bases at V and 6 bases at J; junction bases unmatched: 5. The CDR3 nucleotides read TGTGCCAGCAGTTCGGGACAGGGAAATGGCTACACCTTC. It encodes CASSSGQGNGYTF.

The V call is TRBV7-9, the J call TRBJ2-1; 7 bases are a match to TRBD2. This CDR3 has 15 residues. Unmatched junction bases numbered 2, after V lost 3 bases and J lost 0 bases. CDR1 SEHNR and CDR2 FQNEAQ come from the germline V gene (reference sequence). The CDR3 here is CASSLRGSSYNEQFF. The DNA of the CDR3 is TGTGCCAGCAGCTTGCGGGGGAGCTCCTACAATGAGCAGTTCTTC.

This sequence joins TRBV6-5 and TRBJ2-1, with 10 bases identical to TRBD2. The junction had 7 bases not matched to a gene; V was cut back by 8 bases and J by 6 bases. CDR3 length: 14 amino acids. Germline V lookup: CDR1 MNHEY, CDR2 SVGAGI. CDR3 in DNA: TGTGCCAGCTCTAGCGGGAGCACCGTCAATGAGCAGTTCTTC. Translated, it gives CASSSGSTVNEQFF.

The chain combines TRBV19 with TRBJ1-5; the D is unclear. The germline V gene encodes CDR1 LNHDA and CDR2 SQIVND (reference sequence). The CDR3 is made up of 16 amino acids. V was clipped by 5 bases and J by 0 bases, with 14 bases between them. CDR3 protein: CASSLRQGNSNQPQHF. The CDR3 DNA is TGTGCCAGTAGTCTCCGCCAAGGTAATAGCAATCAGCCCCAGCATTTT.

The chain links TRBV12-2 to TRBJ2-7; TRBD1 is taken as the D call from the table, unchecked against the DNA. TRBV12-2 is labeled a pseudogene. CDR3 size: 19 residues. The CDR3 region is CASRPRLRGGNSPSYEQYF. The CDR3 DNA follows: TGTGCAAGTCGCCCCCGTTTACGTGGGGGCAACTCTCCTTCCTACGAGCAGTACTTC.

The rearrangement joins TRBV27 to TRBJ2-7, with 8 bases fitting TRBD2. The CDR3 length is 12 residues. J was trimmed by 7 bases and V by 5 bases; bases with no gene match: 4. Germline CDR1 and CDR2: MNHEY and SMNVEV (reference sequence). CDR3 nucleotides: TGTGCCAGCAGTGTCGGGAGGGGAGAGCAGTACTTC. Its translation: CASSVGRGEQYF.

The genes are TRBV3-1 (or the pseudogene TRBV3-2) and TRBJ1-2; no firm D call. The CDR3 loop spans 14 amino acids. Per germline, CDR1 LGHDT and CDR2 YNNKEL (reference sequence). V gave up 2 bases and J gave up 5 bases, with 12 bases separating them. CDR3 nucleotides: TGTGCCAGCAGCCAAAGCCTGGACTTGTATGGCTACACCTTC. This gives the protein CASSQSLDLYGYTF.

The chain couples TRBV2 to TRBJ1-5; TRBD1 is a possible D gene (6 bases). Trimming cost V 6 bases and J 6 bases, with 9 bases left between them. This CDR3 contains 12 residues. CDR1 and CDR2 (germline): SNHLY, FYNNEI. CDR3 protein: CASSGDIQPQHF. CDR3 coding DNA: TGTGCCAGCAGCGGGGACATTCAGCCCCAGCATTTT.

The V gene is TRBV9, the J gene TRBJ2-7; no clear D gene. V shed 2 bases and J shed 5 bases, with 8 bases lying between them. CDR1 is SGDLS and CDR2 is YYNGEE in the germline V gene. This CDR3 is 12 amino acids long. In nucleotides, the CDR3 is TGTGCCAGCAGCGTGGCGTTTAACGAGCAGTACTTC. It encodes CASSVAFNEQYF.

The genes are TRBV3-1 (or the pseudogene TRBV3-2) and TRBJ2-7; D not certain. CDR3 length equals 15 residues. Germline V gives CDR1 LGHDT, CDR2 YNNKEL (reference sequence). Between the trimmed V and J ends, which lost 1 base and 0 bases, there was a span of 10 bases. The chain's CDR3 is CASSQAPGTSYEQYF. The CDR3 DNA sequence: TGTGCCAGCAGCCAAGCCCCGGGTACCTCCTACGAGCAGTACTTC.

The chain combines TRBV30 with TRBJ1-2; D uncertain. V shed 0 bases and J shed 4 bases, with 12 bases lying between them. The CDR3 is 14 residues long. CDR1 and CDR2 (germline): GTSNPN, SVGIG (reference sequence). The CDR3 loop reads CAWSVFRTFYGYTF. In DNA form, the CDR3 reads TGTGCCTGGAGTGTCTTCAGGACCTTCTATGGCTACACCTTC.

This chain joins TRBV9 and TRBJ1-2; the match to TRBD1 covers 7 bases. This CDR3 is built from 15 residues. J lost 1 base, V lost 0 bases, and 3 bases had no gene match. Germline V lookup: CDR1 SGDLS, CDR2 YYNGEE. In DNA, the CDR3 is TGTGCCAGCAGCGTAGTGACAGGGTATAACTATGGCTACACCTTC. Translation: CASSVVTGYNYGYTF.

The chain links TRBV6-5 to TRBJ2-2; D is possibly TRBD1 (5 bases). V gave up 6 bases and J gave up 7 bases, with 12 bases separating them. The CDR3 totals 13 residues. The germline V gene has CDR1 MNHEY and CDR2 SVGAGI. In DNA form, the CDR3 reads TGTGCCAGCAGCCACCAGACAGACGGGGAGCTGTTTTTT. It specifies CASSHQTDGELFF.

The rearrangement links TRBV6-5 to TRBJ2-1, with D uncertain. Germline CDR1 is MNHEY and CDR2 is SVGAGI. V was shortened by 4 bases and J by 2 bases, with 3 bases between the two germline ends. The CDR3 length is 12 residues. The CDR3 reads CASSSTYNEQFF. The CDR3 nucleotides read TGTGCCAGCAGTTCGACCTACAATGAGCAGTTCTTC.